This T cell receptor beta chain was captured in a study of blood T cell repertoires in COVID-19. Study overall: The origin of the acute and convalescent COVID-19 samples was the United States, Italy and Spain.

Assay: immunoSEQ multiplex PCR; the TCRdb copy retains only in-frame clones and omits some. The sample lists about 59,000 clones, 79% seen once, with more than 3% in the top ten. V dropped 3 bases and J dropped 1 base, with 10 bases sitting between them. This CDR3 region has 15 residues. Looked up from germline, CDR1 is SGHNT and CDR2 is YYREEE (reference sequence). This receptor was taken from a man aged 55 to 69 with acute or convalescent COVID-19. The V call is TRBV5-4, the J call TRBJ2-2; a weak D match, TRBD1 (5 bases). The sample comprised peripheral blood. CDR3 nucleotides: TGTGCCAGCAGCTCCCCAGGGTTGAACACCGGGGAGCTGTTTTTT. Protein product: CASSSPGLNTGELFF.